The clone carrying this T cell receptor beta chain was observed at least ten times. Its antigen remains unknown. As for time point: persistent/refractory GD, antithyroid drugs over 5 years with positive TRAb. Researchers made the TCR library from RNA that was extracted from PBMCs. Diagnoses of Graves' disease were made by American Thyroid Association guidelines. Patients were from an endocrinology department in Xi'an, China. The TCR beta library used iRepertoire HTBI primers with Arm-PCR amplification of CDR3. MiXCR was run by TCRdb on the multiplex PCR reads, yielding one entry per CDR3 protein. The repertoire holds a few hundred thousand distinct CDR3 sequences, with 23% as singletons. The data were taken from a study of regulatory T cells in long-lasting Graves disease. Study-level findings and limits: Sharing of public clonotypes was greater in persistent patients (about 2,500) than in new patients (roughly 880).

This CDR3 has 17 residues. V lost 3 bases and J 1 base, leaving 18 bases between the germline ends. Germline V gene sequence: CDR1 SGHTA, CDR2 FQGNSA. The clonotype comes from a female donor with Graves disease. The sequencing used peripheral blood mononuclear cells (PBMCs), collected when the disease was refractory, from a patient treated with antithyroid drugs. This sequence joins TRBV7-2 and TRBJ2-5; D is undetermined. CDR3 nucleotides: TGTGCCAGCAGCTTGGGGATCTGGCGGAGCGCCCAAGAGACCCAGTACTTC. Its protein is CASSLGIWRSAQETQYF.